Sequencing of this T cell receptor beta chain was carried out in a study of T cell responses to AZD1222 COVID-19 vaccine. Overall study findings and caveats: AZD1222 recipients seropositive at baseline numbered only six or seven.

Notes on this clone: Its antigen remains unknown.

Profiled with immunoSEQ multiplex PCR; TCRdb holds only in-frame clones, not every one. Of 110,000 or so clones listed, around 89% are singletons. This CDR3 has 14 residues. Germline CDR1 is SGDLS and CDR2 is YYNGEE. V lost 0 bases, J lost 2 bases, and 8 bases lay in between. This sample comprised peripheral blood, obtained 28 days after the second AZD1222 dose. V gene TRBV9 combines with J gene TRBJ1-2; possible D gene TRBD1, 5 bases. The TCR comes from an adult who received the AZD1222 COVID-19 vaccine. In DNA, the CDR3 is TGTGCCAGCAGCGTAGCAAGGGGAAACTATGGCTACACCTTC. It codes for CASSVARGNYGYTF.